Presented here are 19 T cell receptor beta chains from one specimen sequenced in a study of blood T cell repertoires in COVID-19. Measured with immunoSEQ multiplex PCR; TCRdb has only the in-frame clones, and not every one. Of about 190,000 clones in the sample, around 84% are singletons; the top ten hold roughly 3.2%. The sequenced sample consisted of PBMCs or T cells enriched from blood (not recorded which). The source of these receptors is a woman in her twenties or thirties who had recovered from COVID-19.

This chain joins TRBV3-1 (or the pseudogene TRBV3-2) and TRBJ2-2; 13 bases match TRBD2. Germline CDR1 LGHDT, CDR2 YNNKEL (reference sequence). The CDR3 runs 15 residues. V lost 3 bases and J lost 7; bases outside the gene matches: 2. CDR3 region: CASSQTSGGFGELFF. The DNA of the CDR3 is TGTGCCAGCAGCCAGACTAGCGGGGGGTTCGGGGAGCTGTTTTTT.

J is TRBJ1-1 and V is TRBV7-2, with 9 bases matching TRBD1. Germline V gene sequence: CDR1 SGHTA, CDR2 FQGNSA. The junction had 2 bases not matched to a gene; V was cut back by 2 bases and J by 1 base. This CDR3 contains 15 residues. CDR3 sequence (DNA): TGTGCCAGCAGCTTAACAGGGGGCGGGAACACTGAAGCTTTCTTT. This translates into CASSLTGGGNTEAFF.

The chain recombines TRBV7-2 with TRBJ2-5; 7 nucleotides agree with TRBD2. Germline CDR1 reads SGHTA; CDR2 reads FQGNSA. CDR3 length: 14 residues. Trimming cost V 1 base and J 4 bases; bases outside gene matches: 3. The DNA for the CDR3 is TGTGCCAGCAGCTTAGAGGGGAGGGGAGAGACCCAGTACTTC. It translates to CASSLEGRGETQYF. The variable domain in full, completed from reference TRBV7-2 and TRBJ2-5, reads GAGVSQSPSNKVTEKGKDVELRCDPISGHTALYWYRQSLGQGLEFLIYFQGNSAPDKSGLPSDRFSAERTGGSVSTLTIQRTQQEDSAVYLCASSLEGRGETQYFGPGTRLLVL.

J is TRBJ1-3 and V is TRBV7-9; no clear D gene. There are 18 residues in the CDR3. Germline V lookup: CDR1 SEHNR, CDR2 FQNEAQ (reference sequence). The germline V and J ends were trimmed by 3 bases and 0 bases, with 18 bases remaining between them. Here the CDR3 reads CASSLDQVLISSGNTIYF. Written as DNA, the CDR3 is TGTGCCAGCAGCTTGGATCAGGTCCTCATTTCCTCTGGAAACACCATATATTTT.

The V and J genes are TRBV27 and TRBJ2-3, with 8 nucleotides matching TRBD2. From germline, CDR1 is MNHEY and CDR2 SMNVEV (reference sequence). The trim removed 8 bases at V and 7 bases at J, leaving 14 bases unmatched. This CDR3 has 15 amino acids. CDR3 protein: CASSQTGGPVNTQYF. Written as DNA, the CDR3 is TGTGCCAGCTCGCAGACGGGGGGGCCGGTTAATACGCAGTATTTT.

This clone is a singleton in its sample. This chain joins TRBV24-1 and TRBJ2-2, with 9 bases lining up with TRBD1. Trimming cost V 8 bases and J 1 base; bases outside gene matches: 1. The V gene's germline CDR1 is KGHDR and CDR2 SFDVKD. The CDR3 has 14 amino acids. The CDR3 reads CATTGQGNTGELFF. CDR3 DNA sequence: TGTGCCACCACGGGACAGGGGAACACCGGGGAGCTGTTTTTT.

The chain uses TRBV28 and TRBJ1-2; D is undetermined. Germline V gene lookup returns CDR1 MDHEN and CDR2 SYDVKM. This CDR3 comprises 11 residues. The V end was cut by 5 bases, the J end by 14 bases, with 15 bases between. The CDR3 coding sequence is TGTGCCAGCAGTCAGACTCGAGCCGGGACCTTC. Its protein product is CASSQTRAGTF.

The genes are TRBV4-1 and TRBJ1-2, with D hard to call. CDR1 and CDR2 from the germline V gene are MGHRA and YSYEKL. CDR3 size: 14 residues. V lost 0 bases, J lost 3 bases, and 8 bases lay in between. In DNA, the CDR3 is TGCGCCAGCAGCCAAGATACTGCGGACTATGGCTACACCTTC. As protein: CASSQDTADYGYTF.

The genes are TRBV9 and TRBJ2-1; D ambiguous. Deletions cut 0 bases from V and 6 bases from J, with 7 bases between. Per the germline V gene, CDR1 is SGDLS and CDR2 is YYNGEE. The CDR3 is 13 amino acids. CDR3 nucleotides: TGTGCCAGCAGCGTAGCTCGCAGCAATGAGCAGTTCTTC. It specifies CASSVARSNEQFF.

DNA of the CDR3: TGTGCCACCAGCAATGGACAGTACAATCAGCCCCAGCATTTT. This encodes CATSNGQYNQPQHF. This sequence joins TRBV24-1 and TRBJ1-5; D possibly corresponds to TRBD1 (6 bases). Germline loops: CDR1 KGHDR, CDR2 SFDVKD. CDR3 length: 14 amino acids. V was shortened by 7 bases and J by 3 bases, with 12 bases between the two germline ends.

To note about this clone: Other DNA sequences in the sample encode the same CDR3. This chain connects TRBV5-1 to TRBJ1-1, with TRBD1 matching 10 bases. The CDR3 extends over 15 amino acids. Germline lookup yields CDR1 SGHRS and CDR2 YFSETQ. V shed 0 bases and J 2 bases; nucleotides not matched to a gene: 1. In DNA, the CDR3 is TGCGCCAGCAGCTTGGGGGACAGGGGAAACACTGAAGCTTTCTTT. Amino acids: CASSLGDRGNTEAFF.

In DNA, the CDR3 is TGTGCCAGCAGCCCCTTGGGCGAAAAACTGTTTTTT. Translation: CASSPLGEKLFF. The chain links TRBV3-1 (or the pseudogene TRBV3-2) to TRBJ1-4, with unresolved D. Germline V gives CDR1 LGHDT, CDR2 YNNKEL (reference sequence). Trimming removed 4 bases from V and 8 bases from J, with 8 bases in between. The CDR3 has 12 residues.

This clone was seen once. The chain is built from TRBV20-1 and TRBJ1-1; D gene unclear. Trimming removed 3 bases at V and 1 base at J, with 15 bases between. The CDR3 has 15 amino acids. The V gene's germline CDR1 is DFQATT and CDR2 SNEGSKA (reference sequence). CDR3 in amino acids: CSASSSRLGNTEAFF. The CDR3 nucleotides are TGCAGTGCTAGTAGTAGCCGCCTGGGGAACACTGAAGCTTTCTTT.

The chain employs TRBV5-1 and TRBJ2-2; 13 bases align to TRBD2. The germline CDR1 and CDR2 sequences are SGHRS and YFSETQ. V was pared by 5 bases and J by 7 bases, with 5 bases of the junction left unmatched. The CDR3 extends over 15 amino acids. The CDR3 nucleotides are TGCGCCAGCAGAAATGGACTAGCGGGAGACGGGGAGCTGTTTTTT. This translates into CASRNGLAGDGELFF.

The chain has TRBV5-1 and TRBJ2-7; D possibly corresponds to TRBD2 (6 bases). V gave up 4 bases and J gave up 2 bases, with 16 bases separating them. Germline CDR1 SGHRS, CDR2 YFSETQ. There are 15 residues in the CDR3. In nucleotides, the CDR3 is TGCGCCAGCAGCCCGGGGAGGACAAGTACCTACGAGCAGTACTTC. As protein: CASSPGRTSTYEQYF.

The rearrangement joins TRBV7-2 to TRBJ1-1; 8 bases align to TRBD1. Germline-derived CDR1 and CDR2 are SGHTA and FQGNSA. There are 15 residues in the CDR3. Unmatched junction bases numbered 5, after V lost 4 bases and J lost 1 base. The chain's CDR3 is CASSSFTGGNTEAFF. The CDR3 nucleotides are TGTGCCAGCAGCTCCTTCACAGGGGGGAACACTGAAGCTTTCTTT. Full variable domain (missing parts from reference TRBV7-2 and TRBJ1-1): GAGVSQSPSNKVTEKGKDVELRCDPISGHTALYWYRQSLGQGLEFLIYFQGNSAPDKSGLPSDRFSAERTGGSVSTLTIQRTQQEDSAVYLCASSSFTGGNTEAFFGQGTRLTVV.

The rearrangement links TRBV23-1 to TRBJ1-2, with D perhaps matching TRBD1 (6 bases). TRBV23-1 is annotated as an ORF whose role is uncertain. The CDR3 contains 17 residues. V lost 2 bases and J 3 bases, leaving 19 bases between the germline ends. The CDR3 loop is CASSQPPHRAKDYGYTF. The CDR3 coding sequence is TGCGCCAGCAGTCAACCCCCCCACAGGGCTAAGGACTATGGCTACACCTTC.

CDR3 in amino acids: CASSFGRANTEAFF. The CDR3 coding sequence is TGTGCCAGCAGCTTTGGGCGCGCGAACACTGAAGCTTTCTTT. The gene calls are TRBV11-2 and TRBJ1-1, with unresolved D. CDR1 is SGHAT, CDR2 FQNNGV, per germline. With 3 bases removed from V and 1 base from J, the gap between germline ends came to 9 bases. This CDR3 region has 14 residues.

The table lists this clone with many counts. The chain employs TRBV19 and TRBJ1-6; perhaps TRBD1 as D (5 bases). CDR1 is LNHDA and CDR2 is SQIVND in the germline V gene (reference sequence). The CDR3 consists of 14 residues. V lost 7 bases and J 5 bases, leaving 12 bases between the germline ends. CDR3 DNA sequence: TGTGCCAGTATTCAGACAGCGAATAATTCACCCCTCCACTTT. It codes for CASIQTANNSPLHF.